These T cell receptor beta chains were read from a single sample in a study of response to subunit inactivated influenza vaccine. A single record per CDR3 protein comes from TCRdb applying MiXCR to the RT-PCR reads. Counted here are roughly 780,000 distinct CDR3 sequences, 15% to 20% occurring once; the ten biggest clones make up 9.5% to 13%. The specimen was PBMCs from blood, collected around 5 days after vaccination. The receptor set was obtained from a man aged 50 to 59 who received an inactivated influenza vaccine. CDR3s include the opening cysteine and the closing phenylalanine or tryptophan. D genes are given only for firm matches. Clone size appears in some rows only: once, few, many, or a class for an expanded clone.

DNA	CDR3	length	D	size	V	J
TGCGCCAGCAGCTTGGAGCGGGGGGAGACCCAGTACTTC	CASSLERGETQYF	13	TRBD2	few	TRBV5-1	TRBJ2-5
TGTGCCAGCAGTTTAGACAGGGGTTCCTACGAGCAGTACTTC	CASSLDRGSYEQYF	14	TRBD1	many	TRBV12-3/TRBV12-4	TRBJ2-7
TGTGCCATCAGTGAGTCGATCGCGGGAGTCGTAGACAATGAGCAGTTCTTC	CAISESIAGVVDNEQFF	17	TRBD2	-	TRBV10-3	TRBJ2-1
TGCAGTGCTAGAGTCATCGATTCCTACGAGCAGTACTTC	CSARVIDSYEQYF	13	-	-	TRBV20-1	TRBJ2-7
TGTGCCAGCAGCCAAGGTTTTAGCGATTACGAGCAGTACTTC	CASSQGFSDYEQYF	14	-	-	TRBV4-2	TRBJ2-7
TGCAGTGCTAGCCCGGGGGGGGGCACAGATACGCAGTATTTT	CSASPGGGTDTQYF	14	TRBD2	-	TRBV20-1	TRBJ2-3
TGCGCCAGCAGCCCGGACAGGGACACTGAGCAGTTCTTC	CASSPDRDTEQFF	13	TRBD1	few	TRBV5-1	TRBJ2-1
TGTGCCAGCAGCGCGGGACTAGCGGGAGGCGAGCAGTACTTC	CASSAGLAGGEQYF	14	TRBD2	few	TRBV9	TRBJ2-7
TGTGCCAGCAGTTCCCCACGGACAGGGGCGGATGGGTATGGCTACACCTTC	CASSSPRTGADGYGYTF	17	TRBD1	once	TRBV6-2/TRBV6-3	TRBJ1-2
TGTGCCACCAGTGATGTAATACGGAACACCGGGGAGCTGTTTTTT	CATSDVIRNTGELFF	15	-	few	TRBV24-1	TRBJ2-2
TGTGCCAGCAGAGGGGGACCCGCTATTTACGAGCAGTACTTC	CASRGGPAIYEQYF	14	-	few	TRBV6-1	TRBJ2-7
TGCGCCAGCAGCCGGACGGACAGTAACTCCTACGAGCAGTACTTC	CASSRTDSNSYEQYF	15	-	once	TRBV4-3	TRBJ2-7
TGCAGTGCGATGGGACTAGCGGGAGCATACAATGAGCAGTTCTTC	CSAMGLAGAYNEQFF	15	TRBD2	few	TRBV20-1	TRBJ2-1
TGCAGCGTTCAACGGGACAGGGGTACAGATACGCAGTATTTT	CSVQRDRGTDTQYF	14	TRBD1	-	TRBV29-1	TRBJ2-3
TGTGCCAGCAGCCATACTAGCGGGGTTTACAATGAGCAGTTCTTC	CASSHTSGVYNEQFF	15	TRBD2	-	TRBV7-9	TRBJ2-1
TGTGCCAGCAGTAGGACGACACCCCTCCACTTT	CASSRTTPLHF	11	-	-	TRBV28	TRBJ1-6
TGTGCCAGCAGCTTAGGCCCAGCATGGGTAGAGACCCAGTACTTC	CASSLGPAWVETQYF	15	-	few	TRBV7-8	TRBJ2-5
TGCGCCAGCAGCCCCGGACAGGGGAGCGGGAACACTGAAGCTTTCTTT	CASSPGQGSGNTEAFF	16	TRBD1	-	TRBV5-1	TRBJ1-1
TGCAGCGTCGCAGGGAACTACGAGCAGTACTTC	CSVAGNYEQYF	11	-	-	TRBV29-1	TRBJ2-7
TGCAGTGCTAGGGCGGACAGGGGTAATGAGCAGTCCTTC	CSARADRGNEQSF	13	TRBD1	-	TRBV20-1	TRBJ2-1
TGTGCCAGCCAAGGGGGGGCAAGTGATACGCAGTATTTT	CASQGGASDTQYF	13	-	medium-sized	TRBV27	TRBJ2-3
TGTGCCAGCAGCCTACGGGACACTGGCTACACCTTC	CASSLRDTGYTF	12	-	-	TRBV7-2	TRBJ1-2
TGTGCCAGCAGCCAAGATGTAGCGGGACGGGGTGAGCAGTTCTTC	CASSQDVAGRGEQFF	15	TRBD2	-	TRBV3-1	TRBJ2-1
TGTGCCTGGAGTGGGGGGGAGCTGTTTTTT	CAWSGGELFF	10	-	-	TRBV30	TRBJ2-2
TGCAGCGCTGAGGGTGGTCTTCCTGAAGCTTTCTTT	CSAEGGLPEAFF	12	-	many	TRBV29-1	TRBJ1-1
TGCGCCAGCAGCCAATTTCAGCCTTCGGGCACAGATACGCAGTATTTT	CASSQFQPSGTDTQYF	16	-	few	TRBV4-1	TRBJ2-3
TGTGCCATCAGTGCTTCCATGAACACTGAAGCTTTCTTT	CAISASMNTEAFF	13	-	few	TRBV10-3	TRBJ1-1
TGCAGTGCTAGAGTTGGAATGCTCGATGAGCAGTTCTTC	CSARVGMLDEQFF	13	-	-	TRBV20-1	TRBJ2-1
TGCGCCAGCAGCCCCTTCGGAGTTTGGCCATTCACAGATACGCAGTATTTT	CASSPFGVWPFTDTQYF	17	-	-	TRBV5-1	TRBJ2-3
TGCAGCGTTGGTGAGGCAGGGGGGTTTGGCTACACCTTC	CSVGEAGGFGYTF	13	TRBD1	-	TRBV29-1	TRBJ1-2
TGTGCCAGCAGCTCACCCCAGCCCACAGATACGCAGTATTTT	CASSSPQPTDTQYF	14	-	-	TRBV7-2	TRBJ2-3
TGTGCCAGCAGTCCACTACAGGGAGCCGGGGAGCTGTTTTTT	CASSPLQGAGELFF	14	-	-	TRBV6-1	TRBJ2-2
TGTGCCAGCAGTTTAGCCTTGAACATTCAGTACTTC	CASSLALNIQYF	12	-	few	TRBV12-3/TRBV12-4	TRBJ2-4
TGTGCCAGCAGTAAACATCTAGCGGGGGGGCGTTTGGAGACCCAGTACTTC	CASSKHLAGGRLETQYF	17	TRBD2	-	TRBV12-3/TRBV12-4	TRBJ2-5